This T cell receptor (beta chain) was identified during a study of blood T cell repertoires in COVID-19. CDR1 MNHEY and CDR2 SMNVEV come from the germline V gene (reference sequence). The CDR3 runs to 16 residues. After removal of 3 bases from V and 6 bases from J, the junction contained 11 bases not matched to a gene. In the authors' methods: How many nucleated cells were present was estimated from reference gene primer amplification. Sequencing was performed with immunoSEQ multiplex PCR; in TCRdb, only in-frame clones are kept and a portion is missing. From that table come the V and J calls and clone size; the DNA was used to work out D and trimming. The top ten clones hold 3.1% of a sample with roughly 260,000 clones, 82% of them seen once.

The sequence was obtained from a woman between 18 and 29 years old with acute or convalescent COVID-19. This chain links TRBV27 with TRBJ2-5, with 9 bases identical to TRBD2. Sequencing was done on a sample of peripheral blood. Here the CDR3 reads CASSLRGASGMKTQYF. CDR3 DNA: TGTGCCAGCAGTTTGAGGGGAGCTAGCGGGATGAAGACCCAGTACTTC.